One sample yielded the 30 T cell receptor beta chains listed below, sequenced in a study of blood T cell repertoires in COVID-19. Produced via immunoSEQ multiplex PCR; TCRdb's table is partial and in-frame only. Of over 95,000 clones listed, about 90% are singletons. Sequenced: peripheral blood. The receptors originated from a woman between 50 and 59 years old with acute or convalescent COVID-19.

The J gene is TRBJ1-2, the V gene TRBV11-2; 8 positions match TRBD1. The junction had 1 base not matched to a gene; V was cut back by 3 bases and J by 4 bases. Germline CDR1 is SGHAT and CDR2 is FQNNGV. The CDR3 has 13 residues. CDR3 in DNA: TGTGCCAGCAGCTTGACAGGGGCCTATGGCTACACCTTC. Translated: CASSLTGAYGYTF.

This sequence joins TRBV5-4 and TRBJ1-2; TRBD1 is a possible D gene (5 bases). The V and J ends lost 3 bases and 3 bases respectively, with 9 bases between them. The CDR3 contains 13 residues. CDR1 and CDR2 from the germline V gene are SGHNT and YYREEE (reference sequence). CDR3 in amino acids: CASSSQGDYGYTF. The CDR3 bases are TGTGCCAGCAGCTCCCAGGGCGACTATGGCTACACCTTC. Looking up the rest from reference TRBV5-4 and TRBJ1-2 gives the full variable domain: ETGVTQSPTHLIKTRGQQVTLRCSSQSGHNTVSWYQQALGQGPQFIFQYYREEENGRGNFPPRFSGLQFPNYSSELNVNALELDDSALYLCASSSQGDYGYTFGSGTRLTVV.

This CDR3 reads CASSYVGGQDPTDTQYF. As DNA, the CDR3 is TGTGCCAGCAGTTACGTGGGGGGACAGGACCCCACAGATACGCAGTATTTT. The chain combines TRBV6-2 or TRBV6-3 with TRBJ2-3; 8 nucleotides agree with TRBD1. J was trimmed by 2 bases and V by 2 bases; bases with no gene match: 9. The CDR3 totals 17 residues. Germline V gene lookup returns CDR1 MNHEY and CDR2 SVGEGT.

This chain uses TRBV9 with TRBJ2-2, with TRBD1 matching 9 bases. Per the germline V gene, CDR1 is SGDLS and CDR2 is YYNGEE. Trimming at V came to 4 bases and at J to 3 bases, leaving 7 bases not matched to a gene. The CDR3 runs 16 residues. The CDR3 sequence is CASSQGTGLYTGELFF. CDR3 coding DNA: TGTGCCAGCAGCCAAGGGACAGGGCTTTACACCGGGGAGCTGTTTTTT.

This sequence joins TRBV19 and TRBJ2-7; 7 bases are a match to TRBD1. CDR3 length: 14 amino acids. Germline-derived CDR1 and CDR2 are LNHDA and SQIVND (reference sequence). Trimming at V came to 10 bases and at J to 2 bases, leaving 11 bases not matched to a gene. DNA for the CDR3: TGTGCCACAAAGCGCCGGACAGGTACCTACGAGCAGTACTTC. Protein sequence: CATKRRTGTYEQYF.

The genes are TRBV11-2 and TRBJ1-1, with TRBD1 as a possible D gene (5 bases). The CDR3 contains 18 residues. The V gene's germline CDR1 is SGHAT and CDR2 FQNNGV. Trimming removed 5 bases from V and 0 bases from J, with 22 bases in between. CDR3 residues: CASSLRALTDPMNTEAFF. DNA for the CDR3: TGTGCCAGCAGCCTACGTGCCTTGACAGACCCAATGAACACTGAAGCTTTCTTT.

The chain combines TRBV19 with TRBJ2-7; 9 bases are shared with TRBD1. From germline, CDR1 is LNHDA and CDR2 SQIVND (reference sequence). The CDR3 length is 14 residues. V dropped 4 bases and J dropped 4; count of bases not matched to a gene: 5. This CDR3 reads CASSTLGQGYEQYF. The CDR3 nucleotides are TGTGCCAGTAGTACCTTGGGACAGGGATACGAGCAGTACTTC.

The chain has TRBV19 and TRBJ2-7; no firm D call. Germline V gene data show CDR1 as LNHDA and CDR2 as SQIVND (reference sequence). Trimming removed 6 bases from V and 4 bases from J, with 13 bases in between. This CDR3 is 13 amino acids long. The DNA of the CDR3 is TGTGCCAGTAGGCCTCGCGCCGGTTACGAGCAGTACTTC. Its protein is CASRPRAGYEQYF.

The chain couples TRBV11-3 to TRBJ2-5; D gene unclear. The germline CDR1 and CDR2 sequences are SGHNT and YENEEA. V was shortened by 4 bases and J by 5 bases, with 11 bases between the two germline ends. CDR3 size: 13 residues. This CDR3 reads CASSSNPQETQYF. DNA of the CDR3: TGTGCCAGCAGCTCGAACCCTCAGGAGACCCAGTACTTC. Full variable domain (outside the CDR3, taken from reference TRBV11-3 and TRBJ2-5): EAGVVQSPRYKIIEKKQPVAFWCNPISGHNTLYWYLQNLGQGPELLIRYENEEAVDDSQLPKDRFSAERLKGVDSTLKIQPAELGDSAVYLCASSSNPQETQYFGPGTRLLVL.

The genes are TRBV11-2 and TRBJ2-1; 7 nucleotides agree with TRBD2. In germline, CDR1 is SGHAT, CDR2 FQNNGV. This CDR3 contains 16 residues. With 4 bases clipped from V and 7 bases from J, the junction kept 13 bases outside the gene matches. CDR3 DNA: TGTGCCAGCAGCTCACCCTCCGGGAGGAGCTGGAATGAGCAGTTCTTC. This codes for CASSSPSGRSWNEQFF.

This clone was counted once. This chain joins TRBV30 and TRBJ2-2, with TRBD2 matching over 9 bases. This CDR3 comprises 13 residues. Per the germline V gene, CDR1 is GTSNPN and CDR2 is SVGIG (reference sequence). With V trimmed by 6 bases and J by 7 bases, 6 bases remained unmatched. The CDR3 region is CACLPSGIGELFF. The CDR3 nucleotides read TGTGCCTGTCTCCCTAGCGGGATCGGGGAGCTGTTTTTT.

This clone was seen only a few times. The chain combines TRBV3-1 (or the pseudogene TRBV3-2) with TRBJ2-2, with 9 positions matching TRBD1. J was trimmed by 4 bases and V by 5 bases; bases with no gene match: 5. This CDR3 spans 15 amino acids. CDR1 is LGHDT and CDR2 is YNNKEL in the germline V gene (reference sequence). The CDR3 region has the DNA TGTGCCAGCAGCGACCGGACAGGGGTCACCGGGGAGCTGTTTTTT. It codes for CASSDRTGVTGELFF.

To note about this clone: The junction departs from germline at one end; a sequencing error may be responsible. This rearrangement joins TRBV7-7 to TRBJ2-3, with TRBD1 matching over 9 bases. The germline V gene has CDR1 SSHAT and CDR2 FNYEAQ (reference sequence). This CDR3 spans 16 amino acids. The CDR3 reads CASSLGAQGATDTQYF. As DNA, the CDR3 is TGTGCTAGCAGCTTAGGAGCACAGGGGGCCACAGATACGCAGTATTTT.

A note on this clone: This sample also contains other DNA sequences that code for the same CDR3. The chain uses TRBV7-3 and TRBJ2-1; D is unresolved. The CDR3 sequence is 13 residues long. In germline, CDR1 is SGHTA, CDR2 FQGTGA. V gave up 2 bases and J gave up 4 bases, with 6 bases separating them. CDR3 sequence: CASSLGQYNEQFF. CDR3 DNA: TGTGCCAGCAGCTTAGGCCAGTACAATGAGCAGTTCTTC.

The chain couples TRBV11-2 to TRBJ2-2; D gene ambiguous. The CDR3 extends over 16 amino acids. Germline V gene lookup returns CDR1 SGHAT and CDR2 FQNNGV. V lost 0 bases, J lost 6 bases, and 14 bases lay in between. This CDR3 is CASSLDRGVLAGELFF. CDR3 DNA sequence: TGTGCCAGCAGCTTAGATCGTGGAGTGTTGGCCGGGGAGCTGTTTTTT.

CDR3 sequence (DNA): TGTGCCAGCAGCCAAGAAGGGAGGGGCAATTCACCCCTCCACTTT. This encodes CASSQEGRGNSPLHF. The rearrangement uses TRBV4-2 and TRBJ1-6, with D maybe TRBD1 (5 bases). The CDR3 has 15 amino acids. Between the trimmed V and J ends, which lost 0 bases and 7 bases, there was a span of 10 bases. Germline CDR1 is LGHNA and CDR2 is YNFKEQ.

The CDR3 nucleotides read TGCGCCAGCAGATCAGGGAAGTCCAGCTCCTACAATGAGCAGTTCTTC. Protein sequence: CASRSGKSSSYNEQFF. The chain joins TRBV10-2 to TRBJ2-1; D possibly corresponds to TRBD1 (5 bases). The V and J ends lost 6 bases and 0 bases respectively, with 15 bases between them. CDR3 length: 16 amino acids. Germline V lookup: CDR1 WSHSY, CDR2 SAAADI.

The rearrangement links TRBV14 to TRBJ1-4, with D uncertain. The CDR3 is made up of 15 amino acids. Per the germline V gene, CDR1 is SGHDN and CDR2 is FVKESK. V gave up 5 bases and J gave up 3 bases, with 13 bases separating them. This CDR3 is CASSDTDGANEKLFF. CDR3 bases: TGTGCCAGCAGCGACACGGACGGGGCTAATGAAAAACTGTTTTTT. Using reference TRBV14 and TRBJ1-4 for the parts outside the CDR3, the full variable domain is EAGVTQFPSHSVIEKGQTVTLRCDPISGHDNLYWYRRVMGKEIKFLLHFVKESKQDESGMPNNRFLAERTGGTYSTLKVQPAELEDSGVYFCASSDTDGANEKLFFGSGTQLSVL.

The chain has TRBV19 and TRBJ1-1; a weak D match, TRBD1 (6 bases). Per germline, CDR1 LNHDA and CDR2 SQIVND (reference sequence). CDR3 size: 14 residues. The V gene lost 2 bases and the J gene lost 4 bases, with 11 bases spanning the gap. The CDR3 loop is CASSIMGASTEAFF. CDR3 DNA sequence: TGTGCCAGTAGTATAATGGGGGCGAGCACTGAAGCTTTCTTT.

The J gene is TRBJ1-1, the V gene TRBV10-3, with a weak D call TRBD1 (6 bases). CDR3 size: 13 residues. Trimming pared 3 bases from V and 8 bases from J, leaving 13 bases between. In germline, CDR1 is ENHRY, CDR2 SYGVKD. The CDR3 DNA sequence: TGTGCCATCAGTGAAACAGGGCCCAGCGAAGCTTTCTTT. Protein: CAISETGPSEAFF.

V and J are TRBV19 and TRBJ2-1; 7 positions agree with TRBD1. Unmatched junction bases numbered 4, after V lost 5 bases and J lost 0 bases. Germline CDR1 is LNHDA and CDR2 is SQIVND (reference sequence). The CDR3 spans 15 residues. The CDR3 DNA reads as TGTGCCAGTAGTGCGGACAGGAGCTCCTACAATGAGCAGTTCTTC. As protein: CASSADRSSYNEQFF.

This rearrangement joins TRBV2 to TRBJ2-1; 9 positions match TRBD2. Per germline, CDR1 SNHLY and CDR2 FYNNEI. V was clipped by 6 bases and J by 3 bases; unmatched bases: 6. This CDR3 contains 15 residues. This CDR3 reads CASRVAGAYYNEQFF. The CDR3 DNA reads TGTGCCAGCAGGGTAGCGGGAGCGTACTACAATGAGCAGTTCTTC.

The chain is built from TRBV2 and TRBJ1-5; 11 bases fit TRBD1. The CDR3 loop spans 19 amino acids. Germline V gene data show CDR1 as SNHLY and CDR2 as FYNNEI. V lost 7 bases to trimming and J lost 1 base; unmatched junction nucleotides: 15. The CDR3 DNA is TGTGCCAGCACCCGGGGGGACAGGGGGAAGTCTTGGAGCAATCAGCCCCAGCATTTT. Its protein product is CASTRGDRGKSWSNQPQHF.

The V and J genes are TRBV4-1 and TRBJ1-2, with D tentatively TRBD1 (6 bases). Trimming stripped 0 bases from V and 5 bases from J, with 22 bases between. Germline lookup yields CDR1 MGHRA and CDR2 YSYEKL. This CDR3 region has 18 residues. The CDR3: CASSQDLERGGVDYGYTF. Written as DNA, the CDR3 is TGCGCCAGCAGCCAAGATCTGGAAAGGGGGGGCGTCGATTATGGCTACACCTTC.

The CDR3 loop reads CASSQDRYQPQHF. As DNA, the CDR3 is TGTGCCAGCAGCCAAGATCGGTATCAGCCCCAGCATTTT. The chain combines TRBV3-1 (or the pseudogene TRBV3-2) with TRBJ1-5; D remains unclear. V was clipped by 0 bases and J by 5 bases, with 5 bases between them. The CDR3 is 13 amino acids. Germline-derived CDR1 and CDR2 are LGHDT and YNNKEL (reference sequence).

This clone was counted a few times. The rearrangement joins TRBV15 to TRBJ1-3, with a tentative D call TRBD1 (6 bases). V lost 0 bases to trimming and J lost 0 bases, with 9 bases between them. From germline, CDR1 is LNHNV and CDR2 YYDKDF (reference sequence). This CDR3 has 16 amino acids. This chain's CDR3 is CATSRERTASGNTIYF. CDR3 DNA: TGTGCCACCAGCAGAGAGCGGACAGCCTCTGGAAACACCATATATTTT.

The gene calls are TRBV7-2 and TRBJ2-3, with 8 bases aligning to TRBD2. The CDR3 totals 14 residues. V gave up 3 bases and J gave up 6 bases; unmatched junction bases: 5. CDR1 and CDR2 from the germline V gene are SGHTA and FQGNSA. CDR3 amino acids: CASSFGLAADTQYF. The CDR3, as DNA: TGTGCCAGCAGCTTTGGACTAGCCGCCGATACGCAGTATTTT.

This chain links TRBV29-1 with TRBJ1-2; 7 bases agree with TRBD1. The V and J ends lost 0 bases and 3 bases, in that order; junction bases with no gene match: 7. The CDR3 spans 15 residues. Germline V gives CDR1 SQVTM, CDR2 ANQGSEA. In nucleotides, the CDR3 is TGCAGCGTTGAAGATTGGAGGGGGCAGGACTATGGCTACACCTTC. It encodes CSVEDWRGQDYGYTF.

This chain links TRBV18 with TRBJ1-1, with D possibly being TRBD1 (5 bases). Trimming took off 1 base at V and 3 bases at J, with 9 bases between the two ends. The CDR3 is 14 amino acids. Per germline, CDR1 KGHSH and CDR2 LQKENI. The CDR3 nucleotides read TGTGCCAGCTCACCACAGGGAGGGGACACTGAAGCTTTCTTT. This translates into CASSPQGGDTEAFF.

This chain connects TRBV28 to TRBJ1-5; 7 bases align to TRBD1. The length of the CDR3 is 13 residues. The V and J ends lost 6 bases and 6 bases, in that order; junction bases with no gene match: 5. Germline V gives CDR1 MDHEN, CDR2 SYDVKM. In nucleotides, the CDR3 is TGTGCCAGCAGCCCTACAGGGGTTCAGCCCCAGCATTTT. This translates into CASSPTGVQPQHF.